Below, 5 T cell receptor beta chains from the same sample are listed, as sequenced in a study of CD8 T cells in ankylosing spondylitis (dated by TCRdb to about 2017). The protocol used for the library was 5' RACE. Data came from an Illumina HiSeq 2500. TCRdb reprocessing: public reads trimmed at Q25 with fastp, clones called with MiXCR, in-frame beta chains kept. Rows merge per CDR3 protein into single entries with the most common DNA and genes. Counted in this sample were 130,000 or so distinct CDR3 sequences; 7% of them appeared once. The ten biggest clones cover 12% of the sample. The sample taken for sequencing was blood, either unsorted or a sorted T cell fraction (not recorded which). The receptors come from a male donor with ankylosing spondylitis or in good health (not recorded which).

This clonotype was counted ten times or more. The V and J genes are TRBV3-1 and TRBJ2-1; D is uncertain. The CDR3 is 14 amino acids. With 4 bases removed from V and 3 bases from J, the gap between germline ends came to 10 bases. Germline assignment: CDR1 LGHDT and CDR2 YNNKEL (reference sequence). CDR3 sequence: CASSRWTNYNEQFF. The CDR3 DNA reads TGTGCCAGCAGCCGTTGGACCAACTACAATGAGCAGTTCTTC.

This clonotype was counted at least ten times. The chain recombines TRBV19 with TRBJ2-7, with 8 positions matching TRBD1. Germline CDR1 reads LNHDA; CDR2 reads SQIVND (reference sequence). V lost 6 bases, J lost 10 bases, and 8 bases stayed unmatched. The CDR3 contains 12 residues. The CDR3 nucleotides read TGTGCCAGTAGCGGACAGGGTTGGGAACAGTACTTC. Encoded protein: CASSGQGWEQYF. Complete variable domain (other parts from reference TRBV19 and TRBJ2-7): DGGITQSPKYLFRKEGQNVTLSCEQNLNHDAMYWYRQDPGQGLRLIYYSQIVNDFQKGDIAEGYSVSREKKESFPLTVTSAQKNPTAFYLCASSGQGWEQYFGPGTRLTVT.

This clonotype was recorded at least ten times. The V call is TRBV3-1, the J call TRBJ1-3; 7 nucleotides align to TRBD1. CDR1 LGHDT and CDR2 YNNKEL come from the germline V gene (reference sequence). V gave up 4 bases and J gave up 9 bases; unmatched junction bases: 15. This CDR3 spans 16 amino acids. CDR3 DNA sequence: TGTGCCAGCAGCCCGACGCCTGGACAGGCTGGGACCACCATATATTTT. It encodes CASSPTPGQAGTTIYF.

This clonotype was observed many times. This sequence joins TRBV9 and TRBJ1-6, with 9 bases aligning to TRBD1. There are 17 residues in the CDR3. Germline V gene sequence: CDR1 SGDLS, CDR2 YYNGEE. J was trimmed by 7 bases and V by 0 bases; bases with no gene match: 8. Here the CDR3 DNA reads TGTGCCAGCAGCGTAGACGGGACAGGGCTTGGGAATTCACCCCTCCACTTT. As protein: CASSVDGTGLGNSPLHF.

This clonotype has at least ten counts. The rearrangement joins TRBV19 to TRBJ1-5; TRBD1 aligns across 9 bases. Germline-derived CDR1 and CDR2 are LNHDA and SQIVND (reference sequence). Trimming removed 2 bases from V and 0 bases from J; junction bases left unmatched: 5. This CDR3 contains 17 residues. The CDR3 here is CASSIWDRDYSNQPQHF. In DNA, the CDR3 is TGTGCCAGTAGTATATGGGACAGGGACTATAGCAATCAGCCCCAGCATTTT.